These 16 T cell receptor beta chains were all obtained from the same sample, sequenced in a study of blood T cell repertoires in COVID-19 (dated by TCRdb to between 2020 and 2021). Libraries came from the immunoSEQ multiplex PCR assay. Imported from immuneACCESS, the table was reduced by TCRdb to in-frame sequences with V and J called. These copies leave out some clones; in studies compared against another copy, an unresolved V gene accounts for under half, and the cause of the remainder is not known. The sample yields about 82,000 clones; around four fifths were counted once. The top ten clonotypes cover 15% to 20% of the sample. The sequencing sample was made of peripheral blood. The receptor source for this set is a man older than 75 with active or convalescent COVID-19.

This clone was found once. The V gene is TRBV19, the J gene TRBJ2-1; 14 bases fit TRBD2. Losses at the gene ends were 4 bases for V and 8 bases for J; bases not matched to a gene: 4. Germline CDR1 LNHDA, CDR2 SQIVND (reference sequence). The CDR3 contains 15 residues. CDR3 in amino acids: CASSTGTSGRYEQFF. DNA for the CDR3: TGTGCCAGTAGTACCGGGACTAGCGGGAGATATGAGCAGTTCTTC.

The chain recombines TRBV7-2 with TRBJ1-3, with TRBD1 matching 7 bases. This CDR3 contains 16 residues. J was trimmed by 0 bases and V by 5 bases; bases with no gene match: 7. CDR1 and CDR2 from the germline V gene are SGHTA and FQGNSA. CDR3 DNA sequence: TGTGCCAGCAGCCCCCAAGGGGGCATCTCTGGAAACACCATATATTTT. This sequence encodes CASSPQGGISGNTIYF.

This clone showed up just a few times. This chain uses TRBV27 with TRBJ1-4; no clear D. The germline V and J ends were trimmed by 2 bases and 10 bases, with 5 bases remaining between them. The CDR3 covers 11 residues. The germline CDR1 and CDR2 sequences are MNHEY and SMNVEV (reference sequence). The CDR3 reads CASSLNGKLFF. The CDR3 DNA reads TGTGCCAGCAGTTTAAACGGAAAACTGTTTTTT.

This clone was seen only a few times. The J gene is TRBJ1-5, the V gene TRBV6-6; tentatively, D is TRBD1 (5 bases). CDR3 length: 15 amino acids. Germline CDR1 reads MNHNY; CDR2 reads SVGAGI (reference sequence). V was shortened by 6 bases and J by 2 bases, with 14 bases between the two germline ends. The CDR3 coding sequence is TGTGCCAGCAGCCAGGGCGGGGCCGGCAATCAGCCCCAGCATTTT. Its protein is CASSQGGAGNQPQHF.

The V and J genes are TRBV3-1 (or the pseudogene TRBV3-2) and TRBJ1-2; D unclear. The V gene lost 0 bases and the J gene lost 4 bases, with 3 bases spanning the gap. Germline V gene lookup returns CDR1 LGHDT and CDR2 YNNKEL (reference sequence). The CDR3 consists of 12 residues. CDR3 nucleotides: TGTGCCAGCAGCCAAGATAGCTATGGCTACACCTTC. This gives the protein CASSQDSYGYTF.

The V and J genes are TRBV2 and TRBJ2-3; D is possibly TRBD1 (5 bases). The CDR3 runs to 12 residues. Germline loops: CDR1 SNHLY, CDR2 FYNNEI. V lost 10 bases and J lost 4, with 12 bases in between. This CDR3 is CATAAGPDTQYF. The DNA of the CDR3 is TGTGCCACAGCCGCAGGGCCAGATACGCAGTATTTT.

The chain joins TRBV19 to TRBJ1-5; D is uncertain. The CDR3 has 14 residues. V lost 4 bases, J lost 7 bases, and 14 bases lay in between. Germline CDR1 LNHDA, CDR2 SQIVND (reference sequence). The CDR3 bases are TGTGCCAGTAGTACGAGATCGGGTCTGCAGCCCCAGCATTTT. Residues: CASSTRSGLQPQHF.

This chain connects TRBV28 to TRBJ1-5; 8 positions agree with TRBD1. This CDR3 contains 14 residues. With V trimmed by 7 bases and J by 7 bases, 9 bases remained unmatched. Germline V CDR1 and CDR2: MDHEN, SYDVKM. The chain's CDR3 is CASIFRGLGQPQHF. The CDR3 region has the DNA TGTGCCAGCATATTCAGGGGGCTAGGCCAGCCCCAGCATTTT.

This chain joins TRBV4-2 and TRBJ1-4; TRBD1 might be the D (5 bases). The CDR3 is made up of 16 amino acids. Trimming took 1 base from V and 1 from J, leaving 10 bases between them. CDR1 LGHNA and CDR2 YNFKEQ come from the germline V gene. This CDR3 reads CASSQVLQETNEKLFF. As DNA, the CDR3 is TGTGCCAGCAGCCAAGTGTTACAGGAAACTAATGAAAAACTGTTTTTT.

The CDR3 loop is CASSETGTENSPLHF. The CDR3 bases are TGTGCCAGCAGCGAAACCGGGACAGAGAATTCACCCCTCCACTTT. The chain combines TRBV9 with TRBJ1-6; 7 bases fit TRBD1. V dropped 3 bases and J dropped 7; count of bases not matched to a gene: 7. Germline values: CDR1 SGDLS, CDR2 YYNGEE. The CDR3 totals 15 residues.

The chain couples TRBV25-1 to TRBJ1-2; the match to TRBD1 covers 7 bases. V trimming: 6 bases; J trimming: 4 bases; junction bases outside the gene matches: 8. CDR1 and CDR2 (germline): MGHDK, SYGVNS. There are 14 residues in the CDR3. DNA for the CDR3: TGTGCCAGCAGCCGACAGGGAATCTTCTATGGCTACACCTTC. This encodes CASSRQGIFYGYTF.

Turning to this clone: Other DNA sequences in the same sample also yield this CDR3. This chain joins TRBV5-1 and TRBJ2-1, with a weak D call TRBD1 (5 bases). V lost 0 bases and J 8 bases, leaving 9 bases between the germline ends. Germline loops: CDR1 SGHRS, CDR2 YFSETQ. The CDR3 is 13 residues long. The CDR3 nucleotides read TGCGCCAGCAGCTTGGCAGGGTCAGATGAGCAGTTCTTC. It encodes CASSLAGSDEQFF.

The chain employs TRBV3-1 (or the pseudogene TRBV3-2) and TRBJ2-5, with 8 bases identical to TRBD2. Germline assignment: CDR1 LGHDT and CDR2 YNNKEL (reference sequence). Trimming cost V 0 bases and J 5 bases; bases outside gene matches: 8. The CDR3 is 16 residues long. The CDR3 here is CASSQEERGRWETQYF. In nucleotides, the CDR3 is TGTGCCAGCAGCCAAGAGGAGCGGGGGAGGTGGGAGACCCAGTACTTC.

V usage is TRBV5-1 and J usage is TRBJ1-2, with 9 bases identical to TRBD1. Germline CDR1 and CDR2: SGHRS and YFSETQ. CDR3 length: 15 amino acids. The trim removed 3 bases at V and 1 base at J, leaving 4 bases unmatched. The CDR3 region is CASSSPGQGNYGYTF. The CDR3 region has the DNA TGCGCCAGCAGCTCTCCGGGACAGGGTAACTATGGCTACACCTTC.

The genes are TRBV2 and TRBJ1-5, with D tentatively TRBD1 (5 bases). There are 15 residues in the CDR3. In germline, CDR1 is SNHLY, CDR2 FYNNEI. V was shortened by 6 bases and J by 4 bases, with 16 bases between the two germline ends. The CDR3 DNA reads TGTGCCAGCAGATTAGTCCAGGGTACTAATCAGCCCCAGCATTTT. It codes for CASRLVQGTNQPQHF.

The chain carries TRBV7-2 and TRBJ1-2, with no clear D. CDR1 is SGHTA, CDR2 FQGNSA, per germline. This CDR3 spans 14 amino acids. The V gene lost 1 base and the J gene lost 2 bases, with 8 bases spanning the gap. In nucleotides, the CDR3 is TGTGCCAGCAGCTTAGAAGCAAACAACTATGGCTACACCTTC. This sequence encodes CASSLEANNYGYTF.